This paragraph covers one T cell receptor beta chain sequence. The data are from a study of chemoradiotherapy in HPV16-positive cancers. Study information: A couple of HPV16-positive patients' cells yielded candidate HPV-specific clones and common motifs.

Here immunoSEQ multiplex PCR was the method, and the copy in TCRdb shows in-frame clones only, minus some. The data hold 53,000 or so clones, with roughly nine tenths observed a single time. The length of the CDR3 is 13 residues. J gave up 6 bases and V 7 bases, and 7 bases lay outside the gene matches. Germline values: CDR1 GTSNPN, CDR2 SVGIG (reference sequence). The rearrangement links TRBV30 to TRBJ1-1, with 11 bases matching TRBD1. Material: blood, obtained from a patient who underwent chemoradiotherapy. The sequence derives from a human donor with HPV-associated anogenital cancer. The CDR3 nucleotides are TGTGCCTCCCCCGGGACAGGGGGAGCTGAAGCTTTCTTT. Translating gives CASPGTGGAEAFF. The full variable domain, its missing parts supplied by reference TRBV30 and TRBJ1-1, is SQTIHQWPATLVQPVGSPLSLECTVEGTSNPNLYWYRQAAGRGLQLLFYSVGIGQISSEVPQNLSASRPQDRQFILSSKKLLLSDSGFYLCASPGTGGAEAFFGQGTRLTVV.